Each of the 20 T cell receptor beta chains below was sequenced from the same sample in a study of CD8+ T cells in alopecia areata. Samples from alopecia areata patients were lesional scalp punch biopsies and peripheral blood. Extracted from the samples, RNA was reverse transcribed into cDNA to serve as the sequencing template. Data came from immunoSEQ multiplex PCR; TCRdb stores just in-frame clones and leaves some out. The table lists roughly 6,800 clones, 64% of them singletons. The sample was skin, taken at week 0. These receptors came from a human donor with alopecia areata.

CDR3 region: CASSQDRTDTQYF. The CDR3 DNA follows: TGCGCCAGCAGCCAAGATAGGACAGATACGCAGTATTTT. V usage is TRBV4-1 and J usage is TRBJ2-3; no clear D gene. V lost 0 bases and J 3 bases, leaving 4 bases between the germline ends. The CDR3 spans 13 residues. Germline V CDR1 and CDR2: MGHRA, YSYEKL.

This clone was recorded only once. This chain links TRBV5-4 with TRBJ1-6; 7 bases fit TRBD1. V was pared by 4 bases and J by 7 bases, with 11 bases of the junction left unmatched. The CDR3 is 16 amino acids. Germline assignment: CDR1 SGHNT and CDR2 YYREEE (reference sequence). This chain's CDR3 is CASSQNEGTENSPLHF. In DNA, the CDR3 is TGTGCCAGCAGCCAAAACGAAGGGACAGAAAATTCACCCCTCCACTTT.

The chain couples TRBV5-1 to TRBJ2-7, with D maybe TRBD1 (6 bases). CDR3 length: 15 amino acids. The germline V gene has CDR1 SGHRS and CDR2 YFSETQ. V gave up 4 bases and J gave up 5 bases, with 19 bases separating them. The CDR3 nucleotides are TGCGCCAGCAGCGAAGGGACAACGAGGGTCCACGAGCAGTACTTC. Translating it yields CASSEGTTRVHEQYF.

The chain carries TRBV9 and TRBJ2-1; the D gene could be TRBD1 or TRBD2 (5 bases each). From germline, CDR1 is SGDLS and CDR2 YYNGEE. V lost 4 bases, J lost 4 bases, and 12 bases lay in between. The CDR3 is 14 amino acids. The CDR3 is CASSSGTGYNEQFF. CDR3 bases: TGTGCCAGCAGCTCGGGGACCGGATACAATGAGCAGTTCTTC.

J is TRBJ1-2 and V is TRBV10-3; D is ambiguous. V lost 6 bases and J 3 bases, leaving 14 bases between the germline ends. This CDR3 comprises 14 residues. Germline assignment: CDR1 ENHRY and CDR2 SYGVKD. CDR3 sequence: CAISQLTQDYGYTF. The CDR3, as DNA: TGTGCCATCAGCCAATTGACCCAGGACTATGGCTACACCTTC.

The V and J genes are TRBV14 and TRBJ2-7; 9 positions match TRBD1. The V gene's germline CDR1 is SGHDN and CDR2 FVKESK. This CDR3 region has 15 residues. V shed 3 bases, J shed 4 bases, and the junction held 7 bases outside the gene matches. CDR3 sequence (DNA): TGTGCCAGCAGCCAGACAGGGGGAGGAAGTTACGAGCAGTACTTC. Residues: CASSQTGGGSYEQYF.

V and J are TRBV19 and TRBJ1-5, with no clear D. The germline V gene encodes CDR1 LNHDA and CDR2 SQIVND (reference sequence). The CDR3 length is 16 residues. V dropped 7 bases and J dropped 2 bases, with 18 bases sitting between them. CDR3 DNA sequence: TGTGCCAGTAACTCCCGGTTGGGTAATGGCAATCAGCCCCAGCATTTT. Translated: CASNSRLGNGNQPQHF.

The rearrangement uses TRBV6-5 and TRBJ1-4; D is uncertain. CDR1 is MNHEY and CDR2 is SVGAGI in the germline V gene. This CDR3 region has 16 residues. Deletions cut 2 bases from V and 5 bases from J, with 15 bases between. The CDR3 reads CASSYDERTANEKLFF. CDR3 nucleotide sequence: TGTGCCAGCAGTTACGATGAAAGGACGGCGAATGAAAAACTGTTTTTT.

The chain combines TRBV11-1 with TRBJ2-1; D uncertain. V lost 5 bases to trimming and J lost 7 bases, with 15 bases between them. The CDR3 runs 14 residues. The germline gives CDR1 SGHAT, CDR2 FQDESV (reference sequence). CDR3 amino acids: CASSPSEFRNEQFF. CDR3 in DNA: TGTGCCAGCAGCCCATCGGAATTTCGGAATGAGCAGTTCTTC.

This chain uses TRBV7-9 with TRBJ1-4; the match to TRBD1 covers 8 bases. The CDR3 is 15 amino acids. With 5 bases clipped from V and 6 bases from J, the junction kept 8 bases outside the gene matches. CDR1 SEHNR and CDR2 FQNEAQ come from the germline V gene (reference sequence). CDR3 nucleotides: TGTGCCAGCAGCCTCTCGGGGGGACAGGATGAAAAACTGTTTTTT. Translating it yields CASSLSGGQDEKLFF.

This chain links TRBV2 with TRBJ1-2, with D unclear. Trimming cost V 7 bases and J 5 bases, with 14 bases left between them. This CDR3 comprises 13 residues. CDR1 SNHLY and CDR2 FYNNEI come from the germline V gene. CDR3 protein: CASTVGMRYGYTF. The CDR3, as DNA: TGTGCCAGCACCGTTGGGATGCGATATGGCTACACCTTC.

The chain employs TRBV9 and TRBJ2-1; D gene unclear. CDR1 is SGDLS, CDR2 YYNGEE, per germline. Trimming removed 3 bases at V and 0 bases at J, with 10 bases between. The CDR3 loop spans 15 amino acids. CDR3 sequence (DNA): TGTGCCAGCAGCGCCTCTGAAAACTCCTACAATGAGCAGTTCTTC. This sequence encodes CASSASENSYNEQFF.

The chain uses TRBV28 and TRBJ2-2; D uncertain. V lost 1 base to trimming and J lost 6 bases, with 3 bases between them. The CDR3 is 12 residues long. Germline CDR1 MDHEN, CDR2 SYDVKM. The CDR3 loop reads CASSLLAGELFF. DNA of the CDR3: TGTGCCAGCAGTTTATTAGCCGGGGAGCTGTTTTTT.

This clone was counted a few times. The genes are TRBV7-2 and TRBJ2-5, with a tentative D call TRBD1 (6 bases). The CDR3 is 11 amino acids. From germline, CDR1 is SGHTA and CDR2 FQGNSA. V was clipped by 9 bases and J by 5 bases, with 10 bases between them. The CDR3 bases are TGTGCCAGGGGGGCGTTGGAGACCCAGTACTTC. It yields the protein CARGALETQYF.

This clone was counted between two and nine times. At one boundary the junction diverges from the germline segment, which might be a read error. The rearrangement joins TRBV5-3 to TRBJ2-7; D unclear. TRBV5-3 is an open reading frame, and its role is uncertain. The CDR3 has 12 residues. CDR3 sequence reads: CASSLMVYEQYF. The CDR3 DNA follows: TGTGCCAGCAGCTTGATGGTTTACGAGCAGTACTTC.

The chain couples TRBV7-9 to TRBJ2-7; TRBD1 matches 9 bases. Germline loops: CDR1 SEHNR, CDR2 FQNEAQ (reference sequence). This CDR3 has 15 amino acids. The ends lost 5 bases at V and 5 bases at J; junction bases unmatched: 10. The CDR3 spells CASSMGRQGDNEQYF. In nucleotides, the CDR3 is TGTGCCAGCAGCATGGGGAGACAGGGGGACAACGAGCAGTACTTC.

This clone was seen a few times. The chain employs TRBV18 and TRBJ2-3; TRBD1 might be the D (5 bases). Germline V gene data show CDR1 as KGHSH and CDR2 as LQKENI. This CDR3 has 15 residues. Trimming removed 3 bases from V and 6 bases from J, with 16 bases in between. In DNA, the CDR3 is TGTGCCAGCTCACCGTGGGTGACAGAACTTGATACGCAGTATTTT. Encoded protein: CASSPWVTELDTQYF.

CDR3 sequence reads: CASSRQVLLDEQFF. DNA for the CDR3: TGCGCCAGCAGCCGACAGGTTTTGTTGGATGAGCAGTTCTTC. This chain joins TRBV4-1 and TRBJ2-1; tentatively, D is TRBD1 (6 bases). Germline-derived CDR1 and CDR2 are MGHRA and YSYEKL. V was cut by 4 bases and J by 8 bases, with 15 bases left in between. The CDR3 has 14 residues.

With regard to this clone: This sample includes further DNA sequences coding for the same CDR3. The chain links TRBV4-1 to TRBJ2-3; 8 bases map to TRBD1. Germline-derived CDR1 and CDR2 are MGHRA and YSYEKL. The CDR3 contains 15 residues. V shed 4 bases, J shed 2 bases, and the junction held 5 bases outside the gene matches. CDR3 region: CASSLQGEVTDTQYF. The CDR3 DNA reads as TGCGCCAGCAGCCTACAGGGGGAAGTCACAGATACGCAGTATTTT.

This rearrangement joins TRBV14 to TRBJ2-7, with 13 bases identical to TRBD2. Losses at the gene ends were 0 bases for V and 1 base for J; bases not matched to a gene: 3. The germline V gene has CDR1 SGHDN and CDR2 FVKESK. There are 17 residues in the CDR3. This CDR3 is CASSQDRGLAGSYEQYF. In nucleotides, the CDR3 is TGTGCCAGCAGCCAAGATAGGGGACTAGCGGGGTCCTACGAGCAGTACTTC.